The rows below give T cell receptor beta chains drawn from one sample of a study of post-analysis software for immune sequencing data. TCRdb called the PCR reads again in MiXCR, with one record for every CDR3 protein. The sample yields about 460,000 distinct CDR3 sequences, roughly 45% seen once. Sequencing input: blood. The receptors stem from a girl aged 10-17 years with multiple sclerosis. Each CDR3 is given with its conserved first and last residue. The D gene is left open where the match is weak. The size entry is marked missing in some rows and otherwise reads once, few, many or a size class.

D gene	clone size	V gene	J gene	CDR3 DNA	CDR3 protein
.	.	TRBV5-1	TRBJ2-1	TGCGCCAGCAGCTTGGGTGAATTTAGCGGATACAATGAGCAGTTCTTC	CASSLGEFSGYNEQFF
.	many	TRBV6-6	TRBJ2-7	TGTGCCAGCAGTTACTCCGGTGGCGAGCAGTACTTC	CASSYSGGEQYF
.	.	TRBV29-1	TRBJ1-5	TGCAGCGTCGCAGGGGTTAGCAATCTGCCCCAGCATTTT	CSVAGVSNLPQHF
TRBD1	.	TRBV5-4	TRBJ1-6	TGTGCCAGCAGCTTTGGCGGGACAGCCTTTAATTCACCCCTCCACTTT	CASSFGGTAFNSPLHF
.	few	TRBV12-3/TRBV12-4	TRBJ1-5	TGTGCCAGCAGTTTATTGGGGGGGAGTCAGCCCCAGCATTTT	CASSLLGGSQPQHF
TRBD1	few	TRBV6-5	TRBJ2-3	TGTGCCAGCAGCGAGACAGGGGCCGTCACAGATACGCAGTATTTT	CASSETGAVTDTQYF
.	few	TRBV4-1	TRBJ2-5	TGCGCCAGCAGCCAGATGGGGGATGAGACCCAGTACTTC	CASSQMGDETQYF
TRBD1	.	TRBV5-5	TRBJ2-1	TGTGCCAGCAGCTTAGCGGGACAGGGTACTGTCAATGAGCAGTTCTTC	CASSLAGQGTVNEQFF
.	.	TRBV10-3	TRBJ2-3	TGTGCCATCAGTGAAGGAGGAGTACACACAGATACGCAGTATTTT	CAISEGGVHTDTQYF
TRBD2	.	TRBV5-1	TRBJ2-5	TGCGCCAGCAGCAGCAGCGGGGGGTCCTACAATGAGCAGTACTTC	CASSSSGGSYNEQYF
.	.	TRBV10-3	TRBJ2-7	TGTGCCATCAGTGAGTCGGAATTCGCCTACGAGCAGTACTTC	CAISESEFAYEQYF
.	few	TRBV6-6	TRBJ2-1	TGTGCCAGCAACCTAGCCGGACGGATTAGCTCCTACAATGAGCAGTTCTTC	CASNLAGRISSYNEQFF
.	.	TRBV20-1	TRBJ1-5	TGCAGTGTCCCCTCAGGGTTGGTCAATCAGCCCCAGCATTTT	CSVPSGLVNQPQHF
.	many	TRBV9	TRBJ2-1	TGTGCCAGCAGCGTAGTTGGGCAGGGCAATGAGCAGTTCTTC	CASSVVGQGNEQFF
.	.	TRBV27	TRBJ1-2	TGTGCCACAGGGGAGGCAGGGGCTCTCTATGGCTACACCTTC	CATGEAGALYGYTF
.	few	TRBV7-6	TRBJ1-4	TGTGCCAGCAGCCCGAAAGGCCCAACTAATGAAAAACTGTTTTTT	CASSPKGPTNEKLFF
.	.	TRBV7-9	TRBJ1-5	TGCGCCAGCACCGAGACCAGAGATCAGCCCCAGCATTTT	CASTETRDQPQHF
TRBD2	.	TRBV11-2	TRBJ2-7	TGTGCCAGCAGCCCCCCTGGGGGGGGGCAGTACTTC	CASSPPGGGQYF
.	few	TRBV7-9	TRBJ2-5	TGTGCCAGCAGGAATAGGGAGACCCAGTACTTC	CASRNRETQYF
.	once	TRBV12-3/TRBV12-4	TRBJ2-7	TGTGCCAGCAGGTTAACGGGGACCTACGAGCAGTACTTC	CASRLTGTYEQYF
TRBD1	once	TRBV20-1	TRBJ2-6	TGCAGTGCTACCGACAGGGAGCTTCTCTCTGGGGCCAACGTCCTGACTTTC	CSATDRELLSGANVLTF
.	few	TRBV12-3/TRBV12-4	TRBJ2-7	TGTGCCAGCAGTTTAAGGCGTGGGGGGCGCAACGAGCAGTACTTC	CASSLRRGGRNEQYF
.	.	TRBV25-1	TRBJ1-2	TGTGCCAGCAAGGGAAGGGCGAGCTACACCTTC	CASKGRASYTF